One sample yielded the 10 T cell receptor beta chains listed below, sequenced in a study of blood T cell repertoires in COVID-19. Clones were sequenced by immunoSEQ multiplex PCR, and TCRdb holds only the in-frame ones, with some missing. This sample has a few hundred thousand clones, with about 85% found just once. The sample comprised peripheral blood. These receptors were collected from a man in his forties with acute or convalescent COVID-19.

A single count supports this clone. This chain connects TRBV12-5 to TRBJ1-5, with 7 bases that match TRBD1. The CDR3 spans 16 residues. CDR1 and CDR2 from the germline V gene are LGHNT and FRNRAP. V gave up 2 bases and J gave up 1 base; unmatched junction bases: 5. Here the CDR3 DNA reads TGTGCTAGTGGTTTGAGAACAGGGGTAAGCAATCAGCCCCAGCATTTT. It translates to CASGLRTGVSNQPQHF.

The V gene is TRBV11-3, the J gene TRBJ2-5, with TRBD1 as a possible D gene (6 bases). With 0 bases removed from V and 1 base from J, the gap between germline ends came to 15 bases. This CDR3 comprises 17 residues. Germline loops: CDR1 SGHNT, CDR2 YENEEA. CDR3 DNA sequence: TGTGCCAGCAGCTTAGAGGGGAGTGGGGGCGGCCAAGAGACCCAGTACTTC. Protein sequence: CASSLEGSGGGQETQYF.

V is TRBV5-8 and J is TRBJ2-7; perhaps TRBD2 as D (6 bases). CDR1 and CDR2 from the germline V gene are SGHTS and YDEGEE. Trimming pared 1 base from V and 2 bases from J, leaving 13 bases between. This CDR3 region has 15 residues. The CDR3 bases are TGTGCCAGCAGCTTGAGGGCTAGCGCTACCTACGAGCAGTACTTC. Translated: CASSLRASATYEQYF.

In its sample, this clone was seen a few times. The rearrangement links TRBV11-1 to TRBJ1-3; D might be TRBD1 (6 bases). Germline CDR1 is SGHAT and CDR2 is FQDESV (reference sequence). The CDR3 extends over 14 amino acids. V lost 5 bases and J lost 14, with 22 bases in between. The CDR3 reads CASSKQDSLGTLYF. The CDR3 DNA reads as TGTGCCAGCAGCAAACAGGACAGCCTCGGGACCTTATATTTT. Based on the CDR3 plus reference TRBV11-1 and TRBJ1-3, the full variable domain is EAEVAQSPRYKITEKSQAVAFWCDPISGHATLYWYRQILGQGPELLVQFQDESVVDDSQLPKDRFSAERLKGVDSTLKIQPAELGDSAMYLCASSKQDSLGTLYFGEGSWLTVV.

The V and J genes are TRBV2 and TRBJ2-2; 10 nucleotides match TRBD2. The CDR3 totals 14 residues. Germline trimming cut 4 bases from V and 6 bases from J; bases unmatched to any gene: 2. From germline, CDR1 is SNHLY and CDR2 FYNNEI. The CDR3 DNA reads TGTGCCAGCAGTGTAGGGACTAGCGCCGGGGAGCTGTTTTTT. Protein: CASSVGTSAGELFF.

This sequence joins TRBV2 and TRBJ2-2; 7 nucleotides agree with TRBD2. CDR1 and CDR2 from the germline V gene are SNHLY and FYNNEI. The V and J ends lost 7 bases and 0 bases, in that order; junction bases with no gene match: 5. The CDR3 sequence is 15 residues long. CDR3 residues: CASNNGGTNTGELFF. CDR3 DNA: TGTGCCAGCAACAACGGGGGGACGAACACCGGGGAGCTGTTTTTT.

As regards this clone: The same CDR3 also results from other DNA sequences found in this sample. The CDR3 here is CASSFRGSNQPQHF. CDR3 sequence (DNA): TGTGCCAGCAGTTTCAGGGGGAGCAATCAGCCCCAGCATTTT. The J gene is TRBJ1-5, the V gene TRBV27, with TRBD1 matching over 7 bases. The V and J ends lost 3 bases and 1 base, in that order; junction bases with no gene match: 0. Germline lookup yields CDR1 MNHEY and CDR2 SMNVEV (reference sequence). This CDR3 contains 14 residues.

The CDR3 coding sequence is TGTGCCAGCAGACGGCAAGAGACCCAGTACTTC. Protein sequence: CASRRQETQYF. This chain uses TRBV6-5 with TRBJ2-5; no firm D call. CDR1 is MNHEY, CDR2 SVGAGI, per germline. The CDR3 loop spans 11 amino acids. Deletions cut 6 bases from V and 2 bases from J, with 4 bases between.

The V gene is TRBV5-1, the J gene TRBJ2-7; D is unclear. This CDR3 comprises 14 residues. The germline V and J ends were trimmed by 4 bases and 5 bases, with 16 bases remaining between them. Germline V CDR1 and CDR2: SGHRS, YFSETQ. Written as DNA, the CDR3 is TGCGCCAGCAGCGGATTGCCGGGTACGAACGAGCAGTACTTC. Its protein product is CASSGLPGTNEQYF.

The genes are TRBV5-1 and TRBJ1-3; TRBD1 agrees at 7 bases. V dropped 4 bases and J dropped 2; count of bases not matched to a gene: 12. Per the germline V gene, CDR1 is SGHRS and CDR2 is YFSETQ. The CDR3 runs to 17 residues. CDR3 sequence: CASSNRPGTDPGNTIYF. In DNA, the CDR3 is TGCGCCAGCAGCAACCGGCCCGGGACAGACCCTGGAAACACCATATATTTT.